The present entry profiles one TCR beta chain with its context. Its antigen is not known. TCRdb's table, derived via immunoSEQ multiplex PCR, lists solely in-frame clones and lacks some. This sample has 150,000 to 200,000 clones; almost 95% occur once, and the top ten carry 7.5% to 9.5%. The sample is drawn from a study of T cell responses to AZD1222 COVID-19 vaccine. The germline V gene encodes CDR1 MNHEY and CDR2 SVGEGT. The ends were cut back, 5 bases at V and 3 bases at J, with 20 bases in the middle. The CDR3 consists of 17 residues. Points from the study as a whole: The peak T cell response came first, and repertoires were sampled only after it. Baseline serostatus was positive in only a handful of AZD1222 recipients. White British ancestry dominated among donors, who included more females, and clonal diversity was possibly underestimated.

This sequence originates from an adult in good health. The chain links TRBV6-2 or TRBV6-3 to TRBJ2-1, with D tentatively TRBD2 (6 bases). Sequenced here: peripheral blood, sampled on day 0 of AZD1222 vaccination. CDR3 DNA sequence: TGTGCCAGCAGTCGTCCTGCGGGGCGGACCTACTACAATGAGCAGTTCTTC. This gives the protein CASSRPAGRTYYNEQFF.